Below, 28 T cell receptor beta chains from the same sample are listed, as sequenced in a study of T cells in localized non-small cell lung cancer. Clones were read by immunoSEQ multiplex PCR, and TCRdb kept only the in-frame ones, dropping some. The table includes about 22,000 clones, 80% to 90% detected once. This specimen consisted of PBMCs, obtained before any cancer treatment. Source of these receptors: a man between 40 and 75 years old with stage II squamous cell lung carcinoma.

The chain recombines TRBV5-1 with TRBJ1-6, with no clear D. CDR1 and CDR2 from the germline V gene are SGHRS and YFSETQ. The CDR3 runs to 14 residues. V was trimmed by 3 bases and J by 15 bases, leaving 19 bases between them. As DNA, the CDR3 is TGCGCCAGCAGCTCGGCGTCAGTGATTGAGAACCTCCACTTT. Its protein is CASSSASVIENLHF.

The chain recombines TRBV28 with TRBJ1-1; D possibly corresponds to TRBD1 (6 bases). From germline, CDR1 is MDHEN and CDR2 SYDVKM. The CDR3 runs to 12 residues. Trimming removed 8 bases at V and 2 bases at J, with 9 bases between. The CDR3 sequence is CASAGVNTEAFF. CDR3 nucleotide sequence: TGTGCCAGCGCAGGGGTTAACACTGAAGCTTTCTTT.

This clone was observed a few times. J is TRBJ2-4 and V is TRBV5-4; D is perhaps TRBD1 (6 bases). Per the germline V gene, CDR1 is SGHNT and CDR2 is YYREEE (reference sequence). The V end was cut by 4 bases, the J end by 0 bases, with 20 bases between. The CDR3 length is 18 residues. DNA of the CDR3: TGTGCCAGCAGCCAACAGGGAAAGAGCACCCTAGCCAAAAACATTCAGTACTTC. It translates to CASSQQGKSTLAKNIQYF.

The rearrangement links TRBV7-8 to TRBJ1-1; D possibly corresponds to TRBD1 (6 bases). The germline gives CDR1 SGHVS, CDR2 FQNEAQ. This CDR3 is 13 amino acids long. Trimming removed 2 bases from V and 12 bases from J, with 16 bases in between. The chain's CDR3 is CASSLPGVPPTFF. Here the CDR3 DNA reads TGTGCCAGCAGCTTACCAGGGGTCCCCCCAACTTTCTTT.

The V and J genes are TRBV2 and TRBJ1-1; 8 bases align to TRBD1. Germline V gene data show CDR1 as SNHLY and CDR2 as FYNNEI. CDR3 length: 14 residues. Trimming cost V 6 bases and J 5 bases; bases outside gene matches: 8. CDR3 region: CASSFGQGDTEAFF. In nucleotides, the CDR3 is TGTGCCAGCAGCTTTGGACAGGGTGATACTGAAGCTTTCTTT.

This chain joins TRBV2 and TRBJ1-5; D gene uncertain. Germline CDR1 is SNHLY and CDR2 is FYNNEI. V was cut by 6 bases and J by 0 bases, with 6 bases left in between. This CDR3 is 13 amino acids long. The CDR3 here is CASRSDSNQPQHF. In DNA, the CDR3 is TGTGCCAGCAGATCGGATAGCAATCAGCCCCAGCATTTT.

The chain employs TRBV27 and TRBJ2-3, with D perhaps TRBD2 (7 bases). V was clipped by 5 bases and J by 6 bases, with 21 bases between them. This CDR3 region has 16 residues. Germline CDR1 is MNHEY and CDR2 is SMNVEV (reference sequence). CDR3 amino acids: CASSPFSRGAGDTQYF. The CDR3 nucleotides are TGTGCCAGCAGTCCTTTCTCTCGGGGGGCCGGGGATACGCAGTATTTT.

The rearrangement joins TRBV6-6 to TRBJ2-5; D tentatively fits TRBD1 or TRBD2 (7 bases each). Trimming removed 2 bases at V and 7 bases at J, with 14 bases between. The germline CDR1 and CDR2 sequences are MNHNY and SVGAGI (reference sequence). This CDR3 is built from 14 residues. The CDR3, as DNA: TGTGCCAGCAGTTACGAGGCAGGGGGGGCGACCCAGTACTTC. Residues: CASSYEAGGATQYF.

The chain links TRBV27 to TRBJ1-1; D remains ambiguous. There are 11 residues in the CDR3. V was pared by 7 bases and J by 3 bases, with 6 bases between. The germline CDR1 and CDR2 sequences are MNHEY and SMNVEV (reference sequence). The CDR3 bases are TGTGCCAGCAAGCGGGACACTGAAGCTTTCTTT. The encoded protein is CASKRDTEAFF.

The chain employs TRBV19 and TRBJ2-7, with D possibly TRBD2 on 6 matching bases. This CDR3 comprises 13 residues. The V and J ends lost 4 bases and 2 bases respectively, with 9 bases between them. Germline-derived CDR1 and CDR2 are LNHDA and SQIVND (reference sequence). The CDR3 sequence is CASSSGTTYEQYF. CDR3 nucleotide sequence: TGTGCCAGTAGTAGCGGGACGACCTACGAGCAGTACTTC.

The chain has TRBV7-2 and TRBJ1-1, with 8 bases lining up with TRBD1. J lost 0 bases, V lost 3 bases, and 6 bases had no gene match. The CDR3 is made up of 16 amino acids. CDR1 is SGHTA, CDR2 FQGNSA, per germline. CDR3 protein: CASSLMDRAVNTEAFF. CDR3 DNA: TGTGCCAGCAGCTTGATGGACAGGGCCGTGAACACTGAAGCTTTCTTT.

V is TRBV18 and J is TRBJ1-3; unclear D gene. This CDR3 region has 17 residues. CDR1 and CDR2 from the germline V gene are KGHSH and LQKENI. Trimming took 5 bases from V and 0 from J, leaving 17 bases between them. The CDR3 bases are TGTGCCAGCTCATACTCCACGGGCATTCTCTCTGGAAACACCATATATTTT. It codes for CASSYSTGILSGNTIYF.

This rearrangement joins TRBV19 to TRBJ2-5, with TRBD2 matching over 7 bases. The J segment lost 5 bases and the V segment lost 3 bases, leaving 6 bases of the junction unmatched. This CDR3 is built from 14 residues. Germline V gives CDR1 LNHDA, CDR2 SQIVND (reference sequence). The CDR3 bases are TGTGCCAGTAGTATTTCGAGCGGGAAGGAGACCCAGTACTTC. Protein sequence: CASSISSGKETQYF.

V is TRBV29-1 and J is TRBJ2-7, with TRBD2 matching 8 bases. Germline V gene data show CDR1 as SQVTM and CDR2 as ANQGSEA. Trimming removed 7 bases from V and 1 base from J; junction bases left unmatched: 9. This CDR3 contains 14 residues. CDR3 in DNA: TGCAGCGCCATTGGGGGGACTAGTTCCTACGAGCAGTACTTC. Its protein is CSAIGGTSSYEQYF.

The chain links TRBV28 to TRBJ2-1; 10 bases line up with TRBD2. Per the germline V gene, CDR1 is MDHEN and CDR2 is SYDVKM. The CDR3 has 14 residues. J gave up 6 bases and V 5 bases, and 4 bases lay outside the gene matches. The CDR3 protein is CASSRRTSGNEQFF. The CDR3 bases are TGTGCCAGCAGTCGTAGGACTAGCGGCAATGAGCAGTTCTTC.

V usage is TRBV28 and J usage is TRBJ2-1; 9 bases agree with TRBD2. CDR3 size: 17 residues. CDR1 is MDHEN, CDR2 SYDVKM, per germline. The junction had 12 bases not matched to a gene; V was cut back by 5 bases and J by 4 bases. As DNA, the CDR3 is TGTGCCAGCAGTCTTTTAGCGGGAGCTTACTTTTACAATGAGCAGTTCTTC. Protein: CASSLLAGAYFYNEQFF.

The rearrangement uses TRBV7-9 and TRBJ1-2; D unclear. The length of the CDR3 is 16 residues. Trimming took 1 base from V and 5 from J, leaving 17 bases between them. Germline V gene lookup returns CDR1 SEHNR and CDR2 FQNEAQ (reference sequence). CDR3 nucleotide sequence: TGTGCCAGCAGCTTAGAATCTGGCGGGGAAGGATATGGCTACACCTTC. This sequence encodes CASSLESGGEGYGYTF.

This chain joins TRBV10-1 and TRBJ1-5; 8 bases align to TRBD1. The J segment lost 3 bases and the V segment lost 6 bases, leaving 19 bases of the junction unmatched. Germline-derived CDR1 and CDR2 are WNHNN and SYGVQD (reference sequence). CDR3 length: 19 residues. DNA of the CDR3: TGCGCCAGCAGGGGGACAGGCGAGACTTTCCGCCACCTCAATCAGCCCCAGCATTTT. It yields the protein CASRGTGETFRHLNQPQHF.

The chain carries TRBV6-1 and TRBJ2-4; a possible D gene is TRBD2 (5 bases). Germline CDR1 and CDR2: MNHNS and SASEGT. The V end lost 1 base, the J end lost 1 base, and 8 bases lay between the germline ends. CDR3 size: 15 residues. The CDR3 DNA reads as TGTGCCAGCAGTGAAGTGCCGGGGGCCAAAAACATTCAGTACTTC. Protein product: CASSEVPGAKNIQYF.

The chain is built from TRBV7-9 and TRBJ1-1; 8 nucleotides line up with TRBD1. Looked up from germline, CDR1 is SEHNR and CDR2 is FQNEAQ (reference sequence). Trimming took 5 bases from V and 8 from J; bases not matched to a gene: 4. The CDR3 covers 12 residues. The CDR3 loop is CASSLRGLEAFF. As DNA, the CDR3 is TGTGCCAGCAGCCTCAGGGGGCTGGAAGCTTTCTTT.

The chain recombines TRBV10-3 with TRBJ2-1, with 11 nucleotides matching TRBD2. The V gene's germline CDR1 is ENHRY and CDR2 SYGVKD. The CDR3 is made up of 15 amino acids. Losses at the gene ends were 6 bases for V and 9 bases for J; bases not matched to a gene: 10. CDR3 DNA sequence: TGTGCCATCAGAACCACTAGCGGGAGTTCGGGTGAGCAGTTCTTC. Its protein product is CAIRTTSGSSGEQFF.

The gene calls are TRBV19 and TRBJ2-5, with a weak D call TRBD2 (6 bases). Germline values: CDR1 LNHDA, CDR2 SQIVND (reference sequence). CDR3 length: 13 amino acids. Trimming cost V 1 base and J 5 bases, with 8 bases left between them. The CDR3 protein is CASSIAGDETQYF. DNA of the CDR3: TGTGCCAGTAGTATAGCGGGGGACGAGACCCAGTACTTC.

The V and J genes are TRBV5-8 and TRBJ2-4, with 9 nucleotides matching TRBD1. After removal of 4 bases from V and 1 base from J, the junction contained 15 bases not matched to a gene. Germline CDR1 reads SGHTS; CDR2 reads YDEGEE. This CDR3 has 19 amino acids. CDR3 in amino acids: CASSPNRGLGSLAKNIQYF. CDR3 in DNA: TGTGCCAGCAGCCCGAACAGGGGGCTTGGATCTCTGGCCAAAAACATTCAGTACTTC.

V gene TRBV29-1 combines with J gene TRBJ1-1; a possible D gene is TRBD1 (6 bases). Germline CDR1 is SQVTM and CDR2 is ANQGSEA. V lost 6 bases and J lost 8, with 19 bases in between. The CDR3 spans 13 residues. CDR3 region: CSVDGQQGREAFF. In DNA form, the CDR3 reads TGCAGCGTGGACGGACAGCAAGGAAGGGAAGCTTTCTTT. Drawing the rest from reference TRBV29-1 and TRBJ1-1, the complete variable domain is SAVISQKPSRDICQRGTSLTIQCQVDSQVTMMFWYRQQPGQSLTLIATANQGSEATYESGFVIDKFPISRPNLTFSTLTVSNMSPEDSSIYLCSVDGQQGREAFFGQGTRLTVV.

The chain has TRBV28 and TRBJ2-7; 9 bases are a match to TRBD1. Trimming took 3 bases from V and 5 from J; bases not matched to a gene: 2. The CDR3 spans 13 residues. Germline CDR1 and CDR2: MDHEN and SYDVKM. As DNA, the CDR3 is TGTGCCAGCAGTTTGGGACAGGGTAACGAGCAGTACTTC. Translation: CASSLGQGNEQYF.

This chain joins TRBV7-9 and TRBJ1-3; D is ambiguous. The germline V gene has CDR1 SEHNR and CDR2 FQNEAQ (reference sequence). V gave up 0 bases and J gave up 8 bases, with 14 bases separating them. This CDR3 spans 15 amino acids. CDR3 in amino acids: CASSLAVLGADTIYF. CDR3 nucleotides: TGTGCCAGCAGCTTAGCGGTCTTGGGAGCGGACACCATATATTTT.

This chain uses TRBV6-1 with TRBJ2-3, with D possibly matching TRBD1 (6 bases). This CDR3 is built from 12 residues. Germline lookup yields CDR1 MNHNS and CDR2 SASEGT. The V gene lost 6 bases and the J gene lost 11 bases, with 15 bases spanning the gap. As DNA, the CDR3 is TGTGCCAGCAGGGGGGCAAAGGTCTTGCAGTATTTT. This codes for CASRGAKVLQYF.

The chain joins TRBV5-1 to TRBJ2-1; 9 bases line up with TRBD2. With V trimmed by 4 bases and J by 0 bases, 8 bases remained unmatched. There are 17 residues in the CDR3. Germline V CDR1 and CDR2: SGHRS, YFSETQ. CDR3: CASSPTSGSPSYNEQFF. The CDR3 nucleotides read TGCGCCAGCAGCCCCACTAGCGGGTCCCCCTCCTACAATGAGCAGTTCTTC.